Described below is a single TCR beta chain sequence and its context. Its antigen is not known. Deletions cut 0 bases from V and 3 bases from J, with 11 bases between. Germline V gives CDR1 MNHNY, CDR2 SVGAGI (reference sequence). The CDR3 is 15 amino acids. Data came from immunoSEQ multiplex PCR; TCRdb stores just in-frame clones and leaves some out. The sample consists of more than 85,000 clones, 91% of them appearing once. This specimen comes from a study of siplizumab effects on memory and regulatory T cells. Points from the study as a whole: Most proliferating CD4+ or CD8+ clones, roughly 80-97%, had no naive or memory assignment. Unstimulated subsets captured only a minor fraction of alloreactive clones. Suppressive capability of dividing Tregs from siplizumab cultures went unverified. Siplizumab caused a significant drop in alloreactive sequences traceable to unstimulated CD4+ memory cells.

The TCR originated in a human donor in good health. Some clones in this sample may be carry-over from other donors' samples. Sequenced input: CD4+ T cells sorted from blood. The chain employs TRBV6-6 and TRBJ1-1; D is unresolved. CDR3 region: CASSYSLGFHTEAFF. CDR3 nucleotide sequence: TGTGCCAGCAGTTACTCGTTGGGGTTTCACACTGAAGCTTTCTTT.